This T cell receptor (beta chain) was captured by sequencing in a study of shared clonotypes between healthy human individuals. Across several immunoSEQ plates, the genomic DNA of each subset was split evenly. Around 30,000 T cell genomes, or approximately 0.2 ug DNA, went into the sorted-subset replicate PCRs. The protocol was immunoSEQ multiplex PCR, while the TCRdb copy is restricted to in-frame clones and leaves out a portion. The repertoire holds some 2,100,000 clones, with 90% to 96% as singletons. Trimming cost V 1 base and J 3 bases, with 13 bases left between them. This CDR3 is 16 amino acids long. Germline CDR1 and CDR2: SGHTA and FQGNSA.

Sequenced input: naive CD4+ T cells sorted from blood. Subset described: CD45RA+ positively selected. The chain uses TRBV7-2 and TRBJ2-1; D is perhaps TRBD1 (5 bases). The TCR was taken from a man between 18 and 29 years old in good health. CDR3 loop: CASSLVGGALYNEQFF. The CDR3 DNA reads TGTGCCAGCAGCTTAGTTGGTGGGGCCCTCTACAATGAGCAGTTCTTC.